Listed below are T cell receptor beta chains from one sample, sequenced in a study of cytomegalovirus exposure and HLA in healthy donors. The repertoire was sequenced with immunoSEQ multiplex PCR; TCRdb's copy has only in-frame clones and lacks some. This table holds roughly 110,000 clones, around 85% found once. Sample: PBMCs. These receptors were taken from a man younger than 45 in good health and CMV-seronegative. Both conserved end residues are part of each CDR3. The order of the fields is D gene, clone size, CDR3 length, J gene, V gene, CDR3 protein, CDR3 DNA. D genes are given only for firm matches. Size is stated for part of the rows, as once, few or many counts, or as a class when the clone is expanded.

TRBD1 | NA | 14 | TRBJ2-1 | TRBV7-8 | CASSPDRGQNEQFF | TGTGCCAGCAGCCCGGACAGGGGGCAGAATGAGCAGTTCTTC
NA | NA | 14 | TRBJ2-7 | TRBV18 | CASSPLGVSYEQYF | TGTGCCAGCTCACCACTAGGGGTCTCCTACGAGCAGTACTTC
NA | NA | 12 | TRBJ2-5 | TRBV11-3 | CASSSERETQYF | TGTGCCAGCAGCTCGGAGCGGGAGACCCAGTACTTC
NA | NA | 13 | TRBJ2-3 | TRBV5-4 | CASSPYSTDTQYF | TGTGCCAGCAGCCCTTATAGCACAGATACGCAGTATTTT
NA | NA | 10 | TRBJ2-7 | TRBV28 | CGCGTYEQYF | TGTGGCTGCGGCACCTACGAGCAGTACTTC
NA | NA | 15 | TRBJ2-3 | TRBV6-5 | CASSRRGGGTDTQYF | TGTGCCAGCAGTCGGAGGGGGGGTGGCACAGATACGCAGTATTTT
NA | NA | 13 | TRBJ2-7 | TRBV15 | CATSSVRSDEQYF | TGTGCCACCAGCAGCGTCCGATCGGACGAGCAGTACTTC
NA | NA | 14 | TRBJ1-1 | TRBV9 | CASSVGGRNTEAFF | TGTGCCAGCAGCGTAGGCGGCCGGAACACTGAAGCTTTCTTT
NA | few | 15 | TRBJ2-1 | TRBV5-1 | CASSSRLSSYNEQFF | TGCGCCAGCAGCTCTAGACTGAGCTCCTACAATGAGCAGTTCTTC
TRBD1 | NA | 15 | TRBJ2-4 | TRBV11-2 | CASRIIRGAKNIQYF | TGTGCCAGCAGGATTATCAGGGGGGCCAAAAACATTCAGTACTTC
TRBD1 | NA | 15 | TRBJ2-7 | TRBV5-6 | CASSSDRGPRYEQYF | TGTGCCAGCAGCTCCGACAGGGGACCTCGCTACGAGCAGTACTTC
NA | few | 14 | TRBJ1-4 | TRBV2 | CASSENRDNEKLFF | TGTGCCAGCAGTGAAAACAGAGATAATGAAAAACTGTTTTTT
NA | NA | 16 | TRBJ2-7 | TRBV7-9 | CASSHNWGQKSYEQYF | TGTGCCAGCAGCCACAATTGGGGGCAGAAGTCCTACGAGCAGTACTTC
NA | NA | 15 | TRBJ2-7 | TRBV2 | CASRQDSGAMPRQYF | TGTGCCAGCAGACAAGATAGCGGAGCGATGCCGAGGCAGTACTTC
NA | few | 17 | TRBJ1-6 | TRBV10-3 | CAISDGRTSSYNSPLHF | TGTGCCATCAGTGATGGCCGCACTAGCTCCTATAATTCACCCCTCCACTTT
NA | NA | 15 | TRBJ1-2 | TRBV7-8 | CASSLTSSGNYGYTF | TGTGCCAGCAGCCTCACCTCGTCAGGGAACTATGGCTACACCTTC
TRBD1 | NA | 17 | TRBJ1-5 | TRBV4-1 | CASSRGTGEFGNQPQHF | TGCGCCAGCAGCCGTGGGACAGGGGAATTTGGCAATCAGCCCCAGCATTTT
TRBD1 | NA | 17 | TRBJ1-1 | TRBV5-1 | CASSPRPGGGPGTEAFF | TGCGCCAGCAGCCCCCGTCCAGGGGGCGGCCCGGGCACTGAAGCTTTCTTT
TRBD2 | NA | 17 | TRBJ2-3 | TRBV10-1 | CASSEASGGGEGDTQYF | TGCGCCAGCAGTGAGGCTAGCGGAGGAGGGGAAGGAGATACGCAGTATTTT
TRBD2 | NA | 16 | TRBJ2-7 | TRBV7-9 | CASSLVSGVASYEQYF | TGTGCCAGCAGCCTGGTTAGCGGGGTGGCCAGCTACGAGCAGTACTTC
NA | NA | 12 | TRBJ2-2 | TRBV7-6 | CAVQRATGELFF | TGTGCCGTTCAGAGGGCCACCGGGGAGCTGTTTTTT
TRBD2 | NA | 14 | TRBJ2-7 | TRBV2 | CASRGAGGTYEQYF | TGTGCCAGCCGAGGAGCGGGAGGGACCTACGAGCAGTACTTC
TRBD1 | NA | 13 | TRBJ1-1 | TRBV5-1 | CASSRTGAIEAFF | TGCGCCAGCTCAAGGACAGGGGCCATAGAAGCTTTCTTT
NA | NA | 13 | TRBJ2-3 | TRBV29-1 | CSVESTNTDTQYF | TGCAGCGTTGAATCCACAAACACAGATACGCAGTATTTT
TRBD2 | NA | 16 | TRBJ2-3 | TRBV11-2 | CASSSGGLGLTDTQYF | TGTGCCAGCAGCTCGGGGGGACTAGGGCTAACAGATACGCAGTATTTT
NA | NA | 12 | TRBJ1-1 | TRBV30 | CAWSVQGARAFF | TGTGCCTGGAGTGTGCAAGGGGCAAGGGCTTTCTTT
TRBD1 | NA | 14 | TRBJ1-5 | TRBV7-2 | CASSTRDRGQPQHF | TGTGCCAGCAGCACCCGGGACAGGGGACAGCCCCAGCATTTT
NA | NA | 15 | TRBJ2-7 | TRBV5-6 | CASSPLFGGAYEQYF | TGTGCCAGCAGCCCCCTGTTCGGCGGAGCCTACGAGCAGTACTTC
TRBD2 | NA | 15 | TRBJ2-1 | TRBV7-8 | CASSLMGGGANEQFF | TGTGCCAGCAGCTTAATGGGCGGGGGGGCCAATGAGCAGTTCTTC
TRBD1 | NA | 16 | TRBJ2-1 | TRBV5-8 | CASSWDRTGPYNEQFF | TGTGCCAGCAGCTGGGATCGGACAGGGCCCTACAATGAGCAGTTCTTC
NA | NA | 13 | TRBJ1-1 | TRBV6-5 | CASSRTVNTEAFF | TGTGCCAGCAGCCGTACAGTGAACACTGAAGCTTTCTTT
NA | NA | 14 | TRBJ2-1 | TRBV4-2 | CASSQVNGYNEQFF | TGTGCCAGCAGCCAAGTTAACGGCTACAATGAGCAGTTCTTC
TRBD2 | NA | 17 | TRBJ2-5 | TRBV9 | CASKRRRLAGGTETQYF | TGTGCCAGCAAACGTAGACGTCTAGCGGGGGGTACGGAGACCCAGTACTTC
NA | NA | 12 | TRBJ2-3 | TRBV27 | CASSPSTDTQYF | TGTGCCAGCAGTCCTAGCACAGATACGCAGTATTTT
TRBD1 | NA | 15 | TRBJ2-7 | TRBV9 | CASSAFSGGGYEQYF | TGTGCCAGCAGCGCCTTCTCAGGGGGTGGGTACGAGCAGTACTTC
NA | NA | 16 | TRBJ2-5 | TRBV6-5 | CASSYTRGIRQETQYF | TGTGCCAGCAGCTACACCCGCGGGATCCGACAAGAGACCCAGTACTTC
TRBD1 | NA | 15 | TRBJ2-7 | TRBV10-3 | CAISAGTGGGYEQYF | TGTGCCATCAGTGCTGGGACAGGGGGAGGTTACGAGCAGTACTTC
TRBD2 | NA | 16 | TRBJ2-1 | TRBV6-1 | CASSGSREAGGNEQFF | TGTGCCAGCAGTGGCTCTCGGGAGGCCGGGGGAAATGAGCAGTTCTTC
TRBD1 | NA | 15 | TRBJ2-7 | TRBV7-8 | CASSLIGQGAYEQYF | TGTGCCAGCAGCCTCATAGGGCAGGGGGCATACGAGCAGTACTTC
NA | NA | 15 | TRBJ1-4 | TRBV7-9 | CASSPEAATNEKLFF | TGTGCCAGCAGCCCAGAGGCAGCAACTAATGAAAAACTGTTTTTT
TRBD1 | NA | 14 | TRBJ1-2 | TRBV28 | CASSYGQGMDGYTF | TGTGCCAGCAGTTACGGACAGGGGATGGATGGCTACACCTTC
NA | NA | 13 | TRBJ1-5 | TRBV2 | CASHYLSNQPQHF | TGTGCCAGTCACTACCTGAGCAATCAGCCCCAGCATTTT
TRBD2 | NA | 17 | TRBJ2-1 | TRBV4-2 | CASSRAGGLSLYNEQFF | TGTGCCAGCAGCCGCGCGGGGGGGCTAAGTCTCTACAATGAGCAGTTCTTC
TRBD1 | few | 17 | TRBJ1-6 | TRBV30 | CAWSVRRTGGQESPLHF | TGTGCCTGGAGTGTACGTCGGACAGGGGGCCAGGAGTCACCCCTCCACTTT
NA | NA | 14 | TRBJ1-5 | TRBV6-1 | CASSAYRTNQPQHF | TGTGCCAGCAGTGCCTACAGAACCAATCAGCCCCAGCATTTT
TRBD2 | NA | 13 | TRBJ2-7 | TRBV4-1 | CASSPGTSGGFSF | TGCGCCAGCAGCCCGGGGACTAGCGGGGGATTCTCGTTC
TRBD2 | NA | 14 | TRBJ2-5 | TRBV2 | CASKGTSGQETQYF | TGTGCCAGCAAGGGGACTAGCGGCCAAGAGACCCAGTACTTC
TRBD2 | NA | 15 | TRBJ2-7 | TRBV9 | CASSLGGEGAYEQYF | TGTGCCAGCAGCCTCGGGGGGGAAGGGGCTTACGAGCAGTACTTC
TRBD2 | NA | 14 | TRBJ2-5 | TRBV2 | CASSAGGRQETQYF | TGTGCCAGCAGTGCCGGCGGGAGGCAAGAGACCCAGTACTTC
TRBD1 | NA | 20 | TRBJ2-7 | TRBV30 | CAWSSIAWGPWGQGLYEQYF | TGTGCCTGGAGCTCAATTGCTTGGGGGCCATGGGGACAGGGGTTATACGAGCAGTACTTC
NA | NA | 13 | TRBJ1-4 | TRBV28 | CASEGGANEKLFF | TGTGCCAGCGAGGGGGGGGCTAATGAAAAACTGTTTTTT
TRBD1 | NA | 13 | TRBJ1-4 | TRBV6-1 | CASSRQGYEKLFF | TGTGCCAGCAGTCGACAGGGGTATGAAAAACTGTTTTTT
TRBD2 | once | 14 | TRBJ2-7 | TRBV10-2 | CATTPGGSLYEQYF | TGCGCCACCACCCCAGGCGGGAGTCTGTACGAGCAGTACTTC
TRBD1 | NA | 14 | TRBJ1-1 | TRBV4-1 | CASSRPTGGTEAFF | TGCGCCAGCAGCCGACCGACAGGGGGCACTGAAGCTTTCTTT
NA | once | 13 | TRBJ2-1 | TRBV6-5 | CASSQVRNNEQFF | TGTGCCAGCAGCCAAGTCAGGAACAATGAGCAGTTCTTC
NA | NA | 12 | TRBJ2-3 | TRBV4-1 | CASSPMEDTQYF | TGCGCCAGCAGCCCCATGGAGGATACGCAGTATTTT